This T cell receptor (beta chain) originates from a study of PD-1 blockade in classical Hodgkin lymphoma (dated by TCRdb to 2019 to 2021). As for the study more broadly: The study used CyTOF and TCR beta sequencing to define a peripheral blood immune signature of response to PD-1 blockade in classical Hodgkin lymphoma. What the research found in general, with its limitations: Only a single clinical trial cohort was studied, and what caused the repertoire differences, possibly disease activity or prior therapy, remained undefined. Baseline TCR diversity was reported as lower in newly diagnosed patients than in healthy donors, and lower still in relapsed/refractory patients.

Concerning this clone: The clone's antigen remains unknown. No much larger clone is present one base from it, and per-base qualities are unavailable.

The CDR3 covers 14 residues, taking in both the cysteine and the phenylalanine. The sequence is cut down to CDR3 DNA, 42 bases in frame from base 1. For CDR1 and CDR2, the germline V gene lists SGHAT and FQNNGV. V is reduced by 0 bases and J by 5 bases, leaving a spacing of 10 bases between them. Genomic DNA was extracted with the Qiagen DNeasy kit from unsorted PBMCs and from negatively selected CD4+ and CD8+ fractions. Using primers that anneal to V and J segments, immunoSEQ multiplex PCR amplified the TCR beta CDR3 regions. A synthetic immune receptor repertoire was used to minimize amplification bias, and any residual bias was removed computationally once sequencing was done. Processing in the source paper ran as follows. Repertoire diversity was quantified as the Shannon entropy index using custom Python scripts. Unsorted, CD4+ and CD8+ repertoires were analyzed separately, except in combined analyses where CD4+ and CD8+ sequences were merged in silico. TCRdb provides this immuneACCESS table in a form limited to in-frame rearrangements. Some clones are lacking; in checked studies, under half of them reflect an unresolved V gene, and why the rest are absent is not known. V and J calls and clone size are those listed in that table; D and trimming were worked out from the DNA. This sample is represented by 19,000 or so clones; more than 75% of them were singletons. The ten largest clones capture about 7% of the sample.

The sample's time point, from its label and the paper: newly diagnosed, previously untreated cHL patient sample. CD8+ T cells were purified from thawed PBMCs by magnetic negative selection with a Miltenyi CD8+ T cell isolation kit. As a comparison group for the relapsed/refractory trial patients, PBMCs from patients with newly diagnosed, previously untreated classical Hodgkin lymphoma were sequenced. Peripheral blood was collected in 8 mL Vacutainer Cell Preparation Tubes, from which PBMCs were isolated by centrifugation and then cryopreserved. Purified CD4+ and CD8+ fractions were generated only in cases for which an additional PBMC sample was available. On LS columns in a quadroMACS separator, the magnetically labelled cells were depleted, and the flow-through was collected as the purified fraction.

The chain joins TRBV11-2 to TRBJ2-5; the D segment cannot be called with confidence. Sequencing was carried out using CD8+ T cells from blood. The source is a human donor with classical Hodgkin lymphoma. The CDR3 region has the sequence CASSLEYGTETQYF. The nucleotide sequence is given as TGTGCCAGCAGCTTAGAGTATGGCACCGAGACCCAGTACTTC.